This entry features one TCR beta chain sequence. Its cognate antigen has yet to be identified. The input lacks base qualities; no much larger clone sits a single base away. Receptor libraries were prepared by the immunoSEQ multiplex PCR assay. In TCRdb, the immuneACCESS table is reduced to in-frame sequences with V and J assigned. These tables do not hold every clone; where another copy was compared, an unresolved V gene accounts for under half, and the others remain unexplained. The sample table shows tens of thousands of clones, and around nine tenths are seen once. The ten most abundant clones make up 0.5% to 0.85% of the sample. These data come from a study of T cell changes during pregnancy in multiple sclerosis (dated by TCRdb to between 2019 and 2020). Turning to the overall study: In women with multiple sclerosis, the researchers looked at how the T cell repertoire shifted as pregnancy progressed.

The CDR3 runs 16 amino acids, cysteine and phenylalanine included. Just CDR3 DNA is preserved here, 48 bases in frame from base 1. The germline V gene (reference sequence) yields SGHNT for CDR1 and YYREEE for CDR2. V gives up 3 bases and J gives up 0 bases, and the segment between their germline ends measures 10 bases. The clonotype was recovered from a female donor in good health, enrolled as a control in a pregnancy study. Material: CD4+ T cells from peripheral blood mononuclear cells, obtained in the second trimester of pregnancy. The V and J genes are TRBV5-4 and TRBJ2-6, with TRBD2 perhaps the D gene, on 6 matching bases. The sequence in DNA is TGTGCCAGCAGCTATCGCGGGATCTCTGGGGCCAACGTCCTGACTTTC. Translated, it gives CASSYRGISGANVLTF.